Listed below are T cell receptor beta chains from one sample, sequenced in a study of cytomegalovirus exposure and HLA in healthy donors. Libraries were prepared by immunoSEQ multiplex PCR; TCRdb keeps only in-frame clonotypes and omits some of them. The sample has more than 100,000 clones; about 73% are singletons. Input material: PBMCs. These receptors all come from a woman in her thirties or forties in good health and CMV-seropositive. Each CDR3 is given without its conserved first and last residue. Fields, in order: V gene, CDR3 protein.

v_gene: TRBV5-1; CDR3aa: ASGTGSRGAYEQY
v_gene: TRBV7-3; CDR3aa: ASSLMGQSYNEQF
v_gene: TRBV5-1; CDR3aa: ASSLVQSMNTEAF
v_gene: TRBV2; CDR3aa: ASSEARGETQY
v_gene: TRBV5-1; CDR3aa: ASSLEARGDTQY
v_gene: TRBV7-9; CDR3aa: ASSRTGVAYEQY
v_gene: TRBV5-6; CDR3aa: ASRLTGFGNTIY
v_gene: TRBV2; CDR3aa: ASRTPGTSGGGSYNEQF
v_gene: TRBV2; CDR3aa: ASSARQGGDGYT
v_gene: TRBV9; CDR3aa: ASSVAEDTEAF
v_gene: TRBV19; CDR3aa: ATSTGTGDNQPQH
v_gene: TRBV5-4; CDR3aa: ASSPGGLAGGSVETQY
v_gene: TRBV5-1; CDR3aa: ASSARVGAANEKLF
v_gene: TRBV5-1; CDR3aa: ASSSFSGGQETQY
v_gene: TRBV6-1; CDR3aa: ASRDRASGNTIY
v_gene: TRBV5-1; CDR3aa: ASSLVAGATLDTEAF
v_gene: TRBV9; CDR3aa: ASSVGQGFTEAF
v_gene: TRBV14; CDR3aa: ASSRLAGLETQY
v_gene: TRBV4-3; CDR3aa: ASSQLRTPAYEQY
v_gene: TRBV6-1; CDR3aa: ASTQRHDSYEQY
v_gene: TRBV29-1; CDR3aa: SVVGTGGTEAF
v_gene: TRBV5-1; CDR3aa: ASSPGSGGVEKLF
v_gene: TRBV5-1; CDR3aa: ASSKPLDRELAGELF
v_gene: TRBV10-3; CDR3aa: AITAGAVTGELF
v_gene: TRBV6-5; CDR3aa: ASSYPRGGGGSEAF
v_gene: TRBV19; CDR3aa: ASSPRAPPPPYEQY
v_gene: TRBV18; CDR3aa: ASSLAAGPGASPLH
v_gene: TRBV11-2; CDR3aa: ASSPTGFATEAF
v_gene: TRBV7-2; CDR3aa: ASSLAGGATNYGYT
v_gene: TRBV6-1; CDR3aa: ASSEAVSRVYTEAF
v_gene: TRBV25-1; CDR3aa: ASSLGPWAGELF
v_gene: TRBV9; CDR3aa: ASSDDRGGSEQY
v_gene: TRBV29-1; CDR3aa: SVRGGAGRTDTQY
v_gene: TRBV7-9; CDR3aa: ASSSPWSTEAF
v_gene: TRBV7-9; CDR3aa: ASSIQRGGPNKQY
v_gene: TRBV28; CDR3aa: ASSFLDRFRQPQH
v_gene: TRBV5-1; CDR3aa: ASSPDRGYEQY
v_gene: TRBV9; CDR3aa: ASSVAVGLSNYGYT
v_gene: TRBV7-2; CDR3aa: ASSSRQGYNYGYT
v_gene: TRBV10-2; CDR3aa: ASGDRGRVYGYT
v_gene: TRBV15; CDR3aa: ATSRDLSSTEAF
v_gene: TRBV7-3; CDR3aa: ASSLGGGVYEQY
v_gene: TRBV4-3; CDR3aa: ASSQVRTGAGSPLH
v_gene: TRBV5-1; CDR3aa: ASRRGGDEKLF
v_gene: TRBV19; CDR3aa: ASSINPTGTSGGITDTQY
v_gene: TRBV6-6; CDR3aa: ASSATLAGGRDTQY
v_gene: TRBV5-6; CDR3aa: ASSRGQYGYT
v_gene: TRBV13; CDR3aa: ASSLVRSNTGELF
v_gene: TRBV29-1; CDR3aa: SVVASGGPGELF
v_gene: TRBV5-1; CDR3aa: ASSLADRSMNTEAF
v_gene: TRBV5-5; CDR3aa: ASSLGTFNSPLH
v_gene: TRBV30; CDR3aa: ASMTETYEQY
v_gene: TRBV4-3; CDR3aa: ASSRGLADSYEQY
v_gene: TRBV5-1; CDR3aa: ASSLEVGGWGEQF